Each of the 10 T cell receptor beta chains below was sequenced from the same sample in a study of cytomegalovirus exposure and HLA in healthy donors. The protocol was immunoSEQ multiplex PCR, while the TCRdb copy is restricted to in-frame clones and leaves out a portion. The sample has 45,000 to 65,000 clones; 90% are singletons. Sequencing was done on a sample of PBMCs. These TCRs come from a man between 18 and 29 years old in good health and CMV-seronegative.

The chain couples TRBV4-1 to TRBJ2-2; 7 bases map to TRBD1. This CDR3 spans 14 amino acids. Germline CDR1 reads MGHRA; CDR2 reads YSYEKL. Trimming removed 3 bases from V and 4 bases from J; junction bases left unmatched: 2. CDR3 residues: CASSQYRGTGELFF. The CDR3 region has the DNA TGCGCCAGCAGCCAGTACAGGGGCACCGGGGAGCTGTTTTTT.

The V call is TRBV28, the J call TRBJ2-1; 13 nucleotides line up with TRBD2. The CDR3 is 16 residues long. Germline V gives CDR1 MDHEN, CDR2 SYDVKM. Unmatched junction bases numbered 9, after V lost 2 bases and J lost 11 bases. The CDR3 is CASSLHPGTSGNKQFF. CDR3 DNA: TGTGCCAGCAGTTTACATCCCGGGACTAGCGGGAACAAGCAGTTCTTC. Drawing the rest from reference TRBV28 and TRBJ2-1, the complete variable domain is DVKVTQSSRYLVKRTGEKVFLECVQDMDHENMFWYRQDPGLGLRLIYFSYDVKMKEKGDIPEGYSVSREKKERFSLILESASTNQTSMYLCASSLHPGTSGNKQFFGPGTRLTVL.

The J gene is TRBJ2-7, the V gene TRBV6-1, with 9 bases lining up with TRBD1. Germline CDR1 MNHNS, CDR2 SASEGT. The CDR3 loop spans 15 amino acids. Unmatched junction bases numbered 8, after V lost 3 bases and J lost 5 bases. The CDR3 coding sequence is TGTGCCAGCAGTGAGCCGGGACAGGGAAACCACGAGCAGTACTTC. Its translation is CASSEPGQGNHEQYF.

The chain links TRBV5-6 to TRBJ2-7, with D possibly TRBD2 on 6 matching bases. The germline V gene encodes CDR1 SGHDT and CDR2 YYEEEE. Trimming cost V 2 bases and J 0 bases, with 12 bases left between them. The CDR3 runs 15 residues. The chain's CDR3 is CASSFPLALSYEQYF. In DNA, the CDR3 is TGTGCCAGCAGCTTCCCGCTAGCGCTCTCCTACGAGCAGTACTTC.

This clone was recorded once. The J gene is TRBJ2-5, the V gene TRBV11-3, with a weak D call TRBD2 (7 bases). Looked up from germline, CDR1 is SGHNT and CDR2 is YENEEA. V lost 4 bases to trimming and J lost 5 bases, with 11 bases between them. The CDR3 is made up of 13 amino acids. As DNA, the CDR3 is TGTGCCAGCAGCTCCAAGGGGGGGGAGACCCAGTACTTC. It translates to CASSSKGGETQYF.

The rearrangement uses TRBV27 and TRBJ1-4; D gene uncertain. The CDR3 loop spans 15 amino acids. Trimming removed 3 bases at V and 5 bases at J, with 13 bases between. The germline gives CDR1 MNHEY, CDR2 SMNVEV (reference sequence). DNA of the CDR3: TGTGCCAGCAGTTTTGGCGGGAGCGGGAATGAAAAACTGTTTTTT. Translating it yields CASSFGGSGNEKLFF. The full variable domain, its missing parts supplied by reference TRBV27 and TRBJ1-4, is EAQVTQNPRYLITVTGKKLTVTCSQNMNHEYMSWYRQDPGLGLRQIYYSMNVEVTDKGDVPEGYKVSRKEKRNFPLILESPSPNQTSLYFCASSFGGSGNEKLFFGSGTQLSVL.

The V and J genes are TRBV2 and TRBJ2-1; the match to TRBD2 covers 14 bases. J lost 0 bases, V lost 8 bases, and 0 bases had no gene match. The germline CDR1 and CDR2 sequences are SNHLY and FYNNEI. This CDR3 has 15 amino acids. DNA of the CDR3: TGTGCCAGCGGGACTAGCGGGAGCTCCTACAATGAGCAGTTCTTC. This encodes CASGTSGSSYNEQFF.

The CDR3 loop reads CASSTTGASNQPQHF. The CDR3, as DNA: TGTGCCAGCAGCACCACAGGGGCGAGCAATCAGCCCCAGCATTTT. The V call is TRBV7-2, the J call TRBJ1-5, with 7 bases identical to TRBD1. The CDR3 consists of 15 residues. The germline V gene encodes CDR1 SGHTA and CDR2 FQGNSA. The junction had 5 bases not matched to a gene; V was cut back by 5 bases and J by 1 base.

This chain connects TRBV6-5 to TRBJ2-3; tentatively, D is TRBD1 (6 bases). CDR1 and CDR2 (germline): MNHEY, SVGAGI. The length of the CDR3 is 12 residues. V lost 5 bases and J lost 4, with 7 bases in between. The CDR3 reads CASSEGADTQYF. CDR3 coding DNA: TGTGCCAGCAGTGAGGGGGCAGATACGCAGTATTTT.

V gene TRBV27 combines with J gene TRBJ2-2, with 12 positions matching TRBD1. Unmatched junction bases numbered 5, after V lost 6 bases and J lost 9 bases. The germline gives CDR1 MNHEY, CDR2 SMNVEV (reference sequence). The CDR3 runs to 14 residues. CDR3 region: CASSWGQGAWELFF. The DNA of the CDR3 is TGTGCCAGCAGCTGGGGACAGGGGGCCTGGGAGCTGTTTTTT.